This T cell receptor (beta chain) was profiled in a study of cytomegalovirus exposure and HLA in healthy donors. Overall study results and limits: One later analysis, an examination of the roughly 110 validation repertoires, found that first-cohort TCR clusters tended to co-occur in them. Investigators reported 150 to 200 TCR beta chains as tied to cytomegalovirus. Most TCR sequences showed up rarely, but some public TCRs showed up in many donors.

CDR3 length equals 16 residues. CDR1 and CDR2 (germline): LGHNA, YNFKEQ. The V segment lost 3 bases and the J segment 4 bases; nucleotides outside the gene matches: 6. The study drew the donors from its roughly 110-subject validation cohort, separate from the roughly 700-subject first cohort. About this clone: The antigen remains undetermined.

Data came from immunoSEQ multiplex PCR; TCRdb stores just in-frame clones and leaves some out. The profile covers about 200,000 clones, with 65% to 90% appearing a single time and roughly 12% taken by the ten largest. Sequencing was done on a sample of PBMCs. The chain carries TRBV4-2 and TRBJ2-2; 9 nucleotides align to TRBD2. The TCR was taken from a woman younger than 45 in good health and CMV-seropositive. CDR3 in amino acids: CASSHISGRLTGELFF. The CDR3 coding sequence is TGTGCCAGCAGCCACATCAGCGGGAGGCTCACCGGGGAGCTGTTTTTT.